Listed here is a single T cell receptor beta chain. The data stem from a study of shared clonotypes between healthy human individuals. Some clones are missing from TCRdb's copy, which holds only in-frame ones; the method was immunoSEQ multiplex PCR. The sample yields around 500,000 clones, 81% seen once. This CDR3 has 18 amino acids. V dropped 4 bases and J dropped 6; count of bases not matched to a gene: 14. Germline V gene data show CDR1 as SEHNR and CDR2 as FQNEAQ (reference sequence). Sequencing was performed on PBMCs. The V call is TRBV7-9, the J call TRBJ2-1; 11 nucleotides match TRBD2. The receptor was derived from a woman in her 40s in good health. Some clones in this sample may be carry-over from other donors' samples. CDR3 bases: TGTGCCAGCAGCTCCCCCGTAACTGTTAGCGGGAGGGGCAATGAGCAGTTCTTC. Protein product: CASSSPVTVSGRGNEQFF.